Listed below are T cell receptor gamma chains from one sample, sequenced in a study of human gamma delta and Vdelta1 T cells. TCRdb reran clone calling via CATT on the PCR reads. Seen here are some 5,000 gamma-chain clones, roughly a third observed once, and the top ten hold about 2.7%. The antigens for these receptors are not known. Sequenced sample: Vdelta1 gamma-delta T cells from blood grown in culture (DOT cells). These receptor sequences come from a human donor in good health. Both conserved end residues are part of each CDR3. Only part of the rows carry a size: once, few, many, or a class if the clone is expanded.

V gene: TRGV5
J gene: TRGJ1/TRGJ2
clone size: once
CDR3 protein: CATWDRPSEGAYYKKLF
CDR3 DNA: TGTGCCACCTGGGACAGGCCGAGCGAGGGGGCTTATTATAAGAAACTCTTT

V gene: TRGV10
J gene: TRGJ1/TRGJ2
clone size: .
CDR3 protein: CAAWEPSGKLF
CDR3 DNA: TGTGCTGCGTGGGAACCCTCTGGGAAACTCTTT

V gene: TRGV5P
J gene: TRGJ1/TRGJ2
clone size: .
CDR3 protein: CATWARNYYKKLF
CDR3 DNA: TGTGCCACCTGGGCTCGGAATTATTATAAGAAACTCTTT

V gene: TRGV3
J gene: TRGJ1/TRGJ2
clone size: .
CDR3 protein: CATWDRDFYYKKLF
CDR3 DNA: TGTGCCACCTGGGACAGGGATTTTTATTATAAGAAACTCTTT

V gene: TRGV2
J gene: TRGJP1
clone size: .
CDR3 protein: CATWDGPSRGTTGWFKIF
CDR3 DNA: TGTGCCACCTGGGACGGGCCTTCTAGGGGAACCACTGGTTGGTTCAAGATATTT

V gene: TRGV9
J gene: TRGJ1/TRGJ2
clone size: medium-sized
CDR3 protein: CALWEGNYYKKLF
CDR3 DNA: TGTGCCTTGTGGGAGGGGAATTATTATAAGAAACTCTTT

V gene: TRGV4
J gene: TRGJ1/TRGJ2
clone size: .
CDR3 protein: CATWDGRHYYKKLF
CDR3 DNA: TGTGCCACCTGGGATGGGCGACATTATTATAAGAAACTCTTT

V gene: TRGV9
J gene: TRGJP
clone size: few
CDR3 protein: CALWEMEQELGKKIKVF
CDR3 DNA: TGTGCCTTGTGGGAGATGGAACAAGAGTTGGGCAAAAAAATCAAGGTATTT

V gene: TRGV4
J gene: TRGJ1/TRGJ2
clone size: few
CDR3 protein: CATWDGLKKLF
CDR3 DNA: TGTGCCACCTGGGACGGGCTCAAGAAACTCTTT

V gene: TRGV8
J gene: TRGJP2
clone size: .
CDR3 protein: CATWDRPDWIKTF
CDR3 DNA: TGTGCCACCTGGGATAGGCCTGATTGGATCAAGACGTTT

V gene: TRGV8
J gene: TRGJP1
clone size: few
CDR3 protein: CATWDGWFKIF
CDR3 DNA: TGTGCCACCTGGGACGGTTGGTTCAAGATATTT

V gene: TRGV9
J gene: TRGJ1/TRGJ2
clone size: few
CDR3 protein: CALWELGYKKLF
CDR3 DNA: TGTGCCTTGTGGGAGCTCGGGTATAAGAAACTCTTT

V gene: TRGV5
J gene: TRGJ1/TRGJ2
clone size: few
CDR3 protein: CATWDRSGRGRYKKLF
CDR3 DNA: TGTGCCACCTGGGACAGATCGGGGAGAGGGAGGTATAAGAAACTCTTT

V gene: TRGV3
J gene: TRGJ1/TRGJ2
clone size: .
CDR3 protein: CATWDRPCYKKLF
CDR3 DNA: TGTGCCACCTGGGACAGGCCCTGTTATAAGAAACTCTTT

V gene: TRGV9
J gene: TRGJ1/TRGJ2
clone size: .
CDR3 protein: CALWEDYYKKLF
CDR3 DNA: TGTGCCTTGTGGGAAGATTATTATAAGAAACTCTTT

V gene: TRGV1
J gene: TRGJ1/TRGJ2
clone size: .
CDR3 protein: CATWDRPNKNYYKKLF
CDR3 DNA: TGTGCCACCTGGGACAGGCCCAATAAGAATTATTATAAGAAACTCTTT

V gene: TRGV5
J gene: TRGJ1/TRGJ2
clone size: .
CDR3 protein: CATWDPGAYKKLF
CDR3 DNA: TGTGCCACCTGGGACCCCGGGGCTTATAAGAAACTCTTT

V gene: TRGV4
J gene: TRGJ1/TRGJ2
clone size: medium-sized
CDR3 protein: CATWDGPVYYKKLF
CDR3 DNA: TGTGCCACCTGGGATGGGCCGGTTTATTATAAGAAACTCTTT

V gene: TRGV3
J gene: TRGJ1/TRGJ2
clone size: .
CDR3 protein: CATWDRHDSYKKLF
CDR3 DNA: TGTGCCACCTGGGACAGGCACGACTCTTATAAGAAACTCTTT

V gene: TRGV2
J gene: TRGJ1/TRGJ2
clone size: .
CDR3 protein: CAAWDGLSYYKKLF
CDR3 DNA: TGTGCCGCCTGGGACGGGCTATCTTATTATAAGAAACTCTTT

V gene: TRGV4
J gene: TRGJ1/TRGJ2
clone size: few
CDR3 protein: CATWDGPGYYKKLF
CDR3 DNA: TGTGCCACCTGGGACGGGCCCGGTTATTATAAGAAACTCTTT

V gene: TRGV5
J gene: TRGJ1/TRGJ2
clone size: few
CDR3 protein: CATWDRPRYKKLF
CDR3 DNA: TGTGCCACCTGGGACAGGCCTCGGTATAAGAAACTCTTT

V gene: TRGV4
J gene: TRGJ1/TRGJ2
clone size: .
CDR3 protein: CATWDGLRNYYKKLF
CDR3 DNA: TGTGCCACCTGGGATGGCCTAAGGAATTATTATAAGAAACTCTTT

V gene: TRGV4
J gene: TRGJ1/TRGJ2
clone size: .
CDR3 protein: CATWDEGVYYKKLF
CDR3 DNA: TGTGCCACCTGGGATGAAGGGGTTTATTATAAGAAACTCTTT

V gene: TRGV3
J gene: TRGJP2
clone size: few
CDR3 protein: CATWDSPGGSDWIKTF
CDR3 DNA: TGTGCCACCTGGGACAGTCCGGGGGGTAGTGATTGGATCAAGACGTTT

V gene: TRGV4
J gene: TRGJ1/TRGJ2
clone size: .
CDR3 protein: CATWDGCRYKKLF
CDR3 DNA: TGTGCCACCTGGGATGGTTGTCGATATAAGAAACTCTTT

V gene: TRGV2
J gene: TRGJ1/TRGJ2
clone size: .
CDR3 protein: CATWDGPNYYKKLF
CDR3 DNA: TGTGCCACCTGGGACGGTCCTAATTATTATAAGAAACTCTTT

V gene: TRGV2
J gene: TRGJ1/TRGJ2
clone size: .
CDR3 protein: CATWDTPGDYKKLF
CDR3 DNA: TGTGCCACCTGGGACACCCCGGGGGATTATAAGAAACTCTTT

V gene: TRGV4
J gene: TRGJ1/TRGJ2
clone size: few
CDR3 protein: CATWDGTNKKLF
CDR3 DNA: TGTGCCACCTGGGATGGAACCAATAAGAAACTCTTT

V gene: TRGV4
J gene: TRGJP2
clone size: medium-sized
CDR3 protein: CATWDGDSSDWIKTF
CDR3 DNA: TGTGCCACCTGGGATGGTGATAGTAGTGATTGGATCAAGACGTTT

V gene: TRGV3
J gene: TRGJ1/TRGJ2
clone size: .
CDR3 protein: CATWDRQGVLEKKLF
CDR3 DNA: TGTGCCACCTGGGACAGGCAAGGGGTTTTGGAGAAGAAACTCTTT

V gene: TRGV4
J gene: TRGJ1/TRGJ2
clone size: few
CDR3 protein: CATWDGTYNYKKLF
CDR3 DNA: TGTGCCACCTGGGACGGGACTTATAATTATAAGAAACTCTTT

V gene: TRGV3
J gene: TRGJ1/TRGJ2
clone size: once
CDR3 protein: CATWDRPRTNYYKKLF
CDR3 DNA: TGTGCCACCTGGGACAGACCAAGAACGAATTATTATAAGAAACTCTTT

V gene: TRGV4
J gene: TRGJ1/TRGJ2
clone size: .
CDR3 protein: CATWDGRGYKKLF
CDR3 DNA: TGTGCCACCTGGGACGGCCGGGGTTATAAGAAACTCTTT

V gene: TRGV3
J gene: TRGJ1/TRGJ2
clone size: .
CDR3 protein: CATWDSPEVNYYKKLF
CDR3 DNA: TGTGCCACCTGGGACAGTCCCGAGGTGAATTATTATAAGAAACTCTTT

V gene: TRGV2
J gene: TRGJ1/TRGJ2
clone size: .
CDR3 protein: CATWDGGHYYKKLF
CDR3 DNA: TGTGCCACCTGGGACGGGGGGCATTATTATAAGAAACTCTTT

V gene: TRGV3
J gene: TRGJ1/TRGJ2
clone size: few
CDR3 protein: CATWDLQGYYKKLF
CDR3 DNA: TGTGCCACCTGGGACCTACAGGGTTATTATAAGAAACTCTTT

V gene: TRGV2
J gene: TRGJ1/TRGJ2
clone size: few
CDR3 protein: CATWDGLEGYKKLF
CDR3 DNA: TGTGCCACCTGGGACGGGCTAGAGGGTTATAAGAAACTCTTT

V gene: TRGV4
J gene: TRGJ1/TRGJ2
clone size: few
CDR3 protein: CATWDGYYYKKLF
CDR3 DNA: TGTGCCACCTGGGACGGTTATTATTATAAGAAACTCTTT

V gene: TRGV2
J gene: TRGJ1/TRGJ2
clone size: few
CDR3 protein: CATWDGQDYKKLF
CDR3 DNA: TGTGCCACCTGGGACGGCCAAGATTATAAGAAACTCTTT

V gene: TRGV4
J gene: TRGJ1/TRGJ2
clone size: .
CDR3 protein: CATWDGPSYKKLF
CDR3 DNA: TGTGCCACCTGGGACGGGCCGAGTTATAAGAAACTCTTT

V gene: TRGV5
J gene: TRGJP2
clone size: .
CDR3 protein: CATSSDWIKTF
CDR3 DNA: TGTGCCACCAGTAGTGATTGGATCAAGACGTTT

V gene: TRGV4
J gene: TRGJ1/TRGJ2
clone size: .
CDR3 protein: CATWDAFYYKKLF
CDR3 DNA: TGTGCCACCTGGGATGCTTTTTATTATAAGAAACTCTTT

V gene: TRGV10
J gene: TRGJ1/TRGJ2
clone size: few
CDR3 protein: CAAWTKKLF
CDR3 DNA: TGTGCTGCGTGGACGAAGAAACTCTTT

V gene: TRGV4
J gene: TRGJ1/TRGJ2
clone size: .
CDR3 protein: CATWDGLHKNPNYYKKLF
CDR3 DNA: TGTGCCACCTGGGATGGCTTACATAAAAACCCTAATTATTATAAGAAACTCTTT

V gene: TRGV5
J gene: TRGJP2
clone size: few
CDR3 protein: CATWDRLPYSSDWIKTF
CDR3 DNA: TGTGCCACCTGGGACAGGCTCCCATATAGTAGTGATTGGATCAAGACGTTT

V gene: TRGV3
J gene: TRGJP1
clone size: .
CDR3 protein: CATWDIWRGWFKIF
CDR3 DNA: TGTGCCACCTGGGACATTTGGCGGGGTTGGTTCAAGATATTT

V gene: TRGV4
J gene: TRGJ1/TRGJ2
clone size: .
CDR3 protein: CATWDGRLEKLF
CDR3 DNA: TGTGCCACCTGGGACGGGCGGCTGGAGAAACTCTTT

V gene: TRGV2
J gene: TRGJ1/TRGJ2
clone size: .
CDR3 protein: CATWDGPWGYYKKLF
CDR3 DNA: TGTGCCACCTGGGACGGGCCTTGGGGTTATTATAAGAAACTCTTT

V gene: TRGV10
J gene: TRGJ1/TRGJ2
clone size: .
CDR3 protein: CAAWDSENYYKKLF
CDR3 DNA: TGTGCTGCGTGGGATTCAGAGAATTATTATAAGAAACTCTTT

V gene: TRGV8
J gene: TRGJ1/TRGJ2
clone size: .
CDR3 protein: CATWDRRSYKKLF
CDR3 DNA: TGTGCCACCTGGGATAGGCGAAGTTATAAGAAACTCTTT

V gene: TRGV3
J gene: TRGJP2
clone size: .
CDR3 protein: CATWDRKLDWIKTF
CDR3 DNA: TGTGCCACCTGGGACAGGAAGCTTGATTGGATCAAGACGTTT

V gene: TRGV3
J gene: TRGJ1/TRGJ2
clone size: few
CDR3 protein: CATWDRPGLYYKKLF
CDR3 DNA: TGTGCCACCTGGGACAGGCCGGGACTCTATTATAAGAAACTCTTT

V gene: TRGV5
J gene: TRGJ1/TRGJ2
clone size: few
CDR3 protein: CATWDIYKKLF
CDR3 DNA: TGTGCCACCTGGGACATATATAAGAAACTCTTT